Sequencing of this T cell receptor (beta chain) was carried out in a study of control samples from healthy donors and cancer patients. The CDR3 totals 14 residues. V lost 2 bases and J 6 bases, leaving 11 bases between the germline ends. Germline V gene lookup returns CDR1 SGHDN and CDR2 FVKESK. The data were produced by immunoSEQ multiplex PCR, yet TCRdb's version contains in-frame clones alone and is incomplete. The profile shows about 65,000 clones, roughly nine tenths of them singletons. This clone was observed once. Material for sequencing was PBMCs. The J gene is TRBJ2-4, the V gene TRBV14; D ambiguous. The TCR was taken from a woman between 50 and 59 years old with colorectal cancer. CDR3 protein: CASSQHPSGNIQYF. CDR3 DNA: TGTGCCAGCAGCCAACACCCCTCGGGAAACATTCAGTACTTC.